Listed below are T cell receptor beta chains from one sample, sequenced in a study of cytomegalovirus exposure and HLA in healthy donors. Assay used: immunoSEQ multiplex PCR; TCRdb lists only in-frame clones, some missing. The table includes roughly 160,000 clones, about 75% detected once. The sequenced sample was PBMCs. The receptor set was obtained from a woman between 40 and 50 years old in good health and CMV-seropositive. Each CDR3 is given with its conserved first and last residue. Each record gives: D gene, V gene, clone size, J gene, CDR3 DNA, CDR3 protein. The D gene is left open where the match is weak. Size is omitted from some rows. Given values are once, few, many or a class for expanded clones.

>TRBD1|TRBV5-1|few|TRBJ1-1
TGCGCCAGCAGCCAGGACAGGGGGAGACTGTACACTGAAGCTTTCTTT
CASSQDRGRLYTEAFF
>TRBD2|TRBV7-2|-|TRBJ2-6
TGTGCCAGCGGGCTAGCGGGAGGCTCTGGGGCCAACGTCCTGACTTTC
CASGLAGGSGANVLTF
>-|TRBV10-3|-|TRBJ1-1
TGTGCCACCCAGTCGGCTCCGGGCACTGAAGCTTTCTTT
CATQSAPGTEAFF
>TRBD1|TRBV19|-|TRBJ2-7
TGTGCCAGTAGTATCCGGGACAGAGCCTCGAGTGAGCAGTACTTC
CASSIRDRASSEQYF
>-|TRBV25-1|-|TRBJ1-3
TGTGCCAGCAGTGATACCATACTCTCTGGAAACACCATATATTTT
CASSDTILSGNTIYF
>TRBD2|TRBV4-1|few|TRBJ2-5
TGCGCCAGCAGCCAACCTCTAGCGGGAGTTGACAAAAGGACCCAGTACTTC
CASSQPLAGVDKRTQYF
>TRBD1|TRBV5-1|-|TRBJ2-5
TGCGCCAGCAGTCGGACAGGGGATATGGAGACCCAGTACTTC
CASSRTGDMETQYF
>-|TRBV30|-|TRBJ1-5
TGTGCCTGGAGTAGGAGCTTCCAAGATAGCAATCAGCCCCAGCATTTT
CAWSRSFQDSNQPQHF
>TRBD1|TRBV7-2|-|TRBJ2-7
TGTGCCAGCAGACTGGGACAGGCACACTCCTACGAGCAGTACTTC
CASRLGQAHSYEQYF
>TRBD1|TRBV5-1|-|TRBJ2-1
TGCGCCAGCAGTTACAAAGCCGGGACAGGGAGCAATGAGCAGTTCTTC
CASSYKAGTGSNEQFF
>TRBD1|TRBV5-1|-|TRBJ1-2
TGCGCCAGCAGCACGGACAGGATAGGCGGCTACACCTTC
CASSTDRIGGYTF
>-|TRBV7-6|-|TRBJ1-6
TGTGCCAGCAGCCCGTACAAGGGAGTGAATTCACCCCTCCACTTT
CASSPYKGVNSPLHF
>TRBD1|TRBV5-6|-|TRBJ2-2
TGTGCCAGCAGCTCCGGGACAGGGCGAACCGGGGAGCTGTTTTTT
CASSSGTGRTGELFF
>-|TRBV28|-|TRBJ1-5
TGTGCCAGCAGTTTCTTGGGGACTGGCAATCAGCCCCAGCATTTT
CASSFLGTGNQPQHF
>-|TRBV5-4|-|TRBJ2-5
TGTGCCAGCAGCAAGAGGACACAACAAAAGACCCAGTACTTC
CASSKRTQQKTQYF
>TRBD1|TRBV19|-|TRBJ2-5
TGTGCCAGTAGTATAGGGACAGGGCAAGAGACCCAGTACTTC
CASSIGTGQETQYF
>TRBD2|TRBV7-2|-|TRBJ2-5
TGTGCCAGCAGCCCCCCGGGTCTAGCGGGAGGGCATCGGACCCAGTACTTC
CASSPPGLAGGHRTQYF
>-|TRBV7-9|-|TRBJ1-4
TGTTCCAGCAGCAGAAGAGGGGGGGCCGACAATGAAAAACTGTTTTTT
CSSSRRGGADNEKLFF
>-|TRBV7-2|few|TRBJ2-7
TGTGCCAGCAGCGCTCAAACCGGGATTTCCTACGAGCAGTACTTC
CASSAQTGISYEQYF
>-|TRBV28|-|TRBJ2-3
TGTGCCAGCAGTTTGATCGGGTCGTTTAGGAATACGCAGTATTTT
CASSLIGSFRNTQYF
>TRBD2|TRBV9|once|TRBJ2-1
TGTGCCAGCAGCGTAACCGGGACTAGCGGTCGTGAGCAGTTCTTC
CASSVTGTSGREQFF
>-|TRBV29-1|few|TRBJ1-1
TGCAGCGCTCTAAGGCAGCGCGGCGCTGAAGCTTTCTTT
CSALRQRGAEAFF
>TRBD2|TRBV5-1|once|TRBJ2-7
TGCGCCAGCAGCGGGGGGGACCCAGATAGGTCCGAGCAGTACTTC
CASSGGDPDRSEQYF
>-|TRBV18|-|TRBJ2-5
TGTGCCAGCTCACCTCCGACAGAAGAGACCCAGTACTTC
CASSPPTEETQYF
>-|TRBV28|-|TRBJ1-3
TGTGCCAGCAGTCTCGAGGTGCACACCATATATTTT
CASSLEVHTIYF
>TRBD1|TRBV6-1|-|TRBJ2-7
TGTGCCAGCAGTGAAGCCACCGGGACAGCAGCCTACGAGCAGTACTTC
CASSEATGTAAYEQYF
>TRBD2|TRBV19|-|TRBJ2-3
TGTGCCAGTAGCGGTAACCGGGAGGGCCCAGATACGCAGTATTTT
CASSGNREGPDTQYF
>TRBD1|TRBV5-1|-|TRBJ1-6
TGCGCCAGCAGCTTGGCGACAGGGGATTCACCCCTCCACTTT
CASSLATGDSPLHF
>-|TRBV11-2|-|TRBJ2-7
TGTGCCAGCAGCCTAGGAGTTGGGCAGACCTACGAGCAGTACTTC
CASSLGVGQTYEQYF
>TRBD1|TRBV5-6|-|TRBJ1-1
TGTGCCAGCAGTTTTGGACAGGGAACTGAAGCTTTCTTT
CASSFGQGTEAFF
>TRBD2|TRBV19|once|TRBJ2-7
TGTGCCAGTAGATTGGGAGCGGGAGGGCCTTACGAGCAGTACTTC
CASRLGAGGPYEQYF
>-|TRBV6-5|-|TRBJ1-1
TGTGCCAGCAGTTCACAGGGGAACACTGAAGCTTTCTTT
CASSSQGNTEAFF
>TRBD2|TRBV30|-|TRBJ2-2
TGTGCCTGGAGTGGGGGGGGTCCCCCCAGAATCGGTACCGGGGAGCTGTTTTTT
CAWSGGGPPRIGTGELFF
>-|TRBV5-6|-|TRBJ1-4
TGTGCCAGCAGCGCGACAACAGCGGGTAATGAAAAACTGTTTTTT
CASSATTAGNEKLFF
>-|TRBV7-2|-|TRBJ1-2
TGTGCCAGCAGCTTAGCGGTCCAGGGGTCCGGTGGCTACACCTTC
CASSLAVQGSGGYTF
>TRBD2|TRBV5-1|-|TRBJ2-2
TGCGCCAGCAGCTCGGGGGCAGTAGCGGGAGAGAACGGGGAGCTGTTTTTT
CASSSGAVAGENGELFF
>-|TRBV27|-|TRBJ1-2
TGTGCCAGCAGTTCAGACAGTAACTATGGCTACACCTTC
CASSSDSNYGYTF
>-|TRBV9|-|TRBJ2-3
TGTGCCAGCAGCGTTTCGCCAGGGCCAGATACGCAGTATTTT
CASSVSPGPDTQYF
>-|TRBV5-4|few|TRBJ2-7
TGTGCCAGCAGCTTACAGGGCCTCGAGCAGTACTTC
CASSLQGLEQYF
>TRBD2|TRBV7-8|-|TRBJ2-4
TGTGCCAGCAGCTTAGCCGGGGGGAAAAACATTCAGTACTTC
CASSLAGGKNIQYF
>TRBD2|TRBV13|-|TRBJ2-3
TGTGCCAGCAGCTCTAGCGGGAGTACGCAGTATTTT
CASSSSGSTQYF
>TRBD1|TRBV30|few|TRBJ2-7
TGTGCCTGGTCGGGGACAGCCTATTACGAGCAGTACTTC
CAWSGTAYYEQYF
>-|TRBV21-1|few|TRBJ1-1
TGTGGCGCGGAACCGGGACAGGGGTTAACTGAAGCTTTCTTT
CGAEPGQGLTEAFF